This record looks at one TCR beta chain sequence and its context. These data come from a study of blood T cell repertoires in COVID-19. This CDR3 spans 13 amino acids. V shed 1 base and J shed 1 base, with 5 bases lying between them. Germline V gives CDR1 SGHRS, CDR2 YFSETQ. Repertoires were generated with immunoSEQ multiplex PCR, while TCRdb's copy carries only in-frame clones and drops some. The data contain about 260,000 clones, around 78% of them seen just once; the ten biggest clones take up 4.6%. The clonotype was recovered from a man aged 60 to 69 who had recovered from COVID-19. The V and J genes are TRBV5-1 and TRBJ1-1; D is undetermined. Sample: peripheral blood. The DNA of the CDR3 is TGCGCCAGCAGCTTGACTTCGAACACTGAAGCTTTCTTT. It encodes CASSLTSNTEAFF.